This paragraph covers one T cell receptor (beta chain) sequence. Antigen: not known. Relapse after autologous stem cell transplantation occurred in every patient, and brentuximab vedotin exposure varied. This record comes from a study of PD-1 blockade in classical Hodgkin lymphoma. Study-level points and caveats: The CD4+ diversity rise by C4D1 was clearest in complete responders. When set against healthy donors, newly diagnosed patients were reported to show lower baseline TCR diversity.

Data came from immunoSEQ multiplex PCR; TCRdb stores just in-frame clones and leaves some out. The sample shows 5,000 or so clones, 63% of them seen only once. Per the germline V gene, CDR1 is SGHRS and CDR2 is YFSETQ. The CDR3 is 16 residues long. Trimming stripped 4 bases from V and 0 bases from J, with 16 bases between. The source of this sequence is a human donor with classical Hodgkin lymphoma. V usage is TRBV5-1 and J usage is TRBJ1-1; D possibly corresponds to TRBD1 (5 bases). Specimen: peripheral blood mononuclear cells (PBMCs), collected at baseline. The DNA for the CDR3 is TGCGCCAGCAGCGACTGGGACGAAAACATGAACACTGAAGCTTTCTTT. Its protein product is CASSDWDENMNTEAFF.